These T cell receptor beta chains were read from a single sample in a study of blood T cell repertoires in COVID-19. Sequencing used immunoSEQ multiplex PCR; TCRdb keeps in-frame clones, though not all of them. Among 150,000 to 200,000 clones listed, approximately 80% were seen once. Sequenced material: peripheral blood. The receptors stem from a human donor in a cohort sampled during active COVID-19. Both conserved end residues are part of each CDR3. D genes are given only for firm matches. Only some rows state a clone size, as once, few, many or a class for expanded clones.

>NA|TRBJ2-2|TRBV7-2|many
CASSLAPGKGGGELFF
TGTGCCAGCAGCTTAGCCCCGGGGAAGGGTGGCGGGGAGCTGTTTTTT
>NA|TRBJ1-1|TRBV19|NA
CASSITSWGQYTEAFF
TGTGCCAGTAGTATAACGAGCTGGGGGCAGTACACTGAAGCTTTCTTT
>TRBD1|TRBJ2-2|TRBV2|NA
CASRPGQGHTGELFF
TGTGCCAGCAGGCCGGGACAGGGCCACACCGGGGAGCTGTTTTTT
>TRBD1|TRBJ2-1|TRBV19|NA
CASRRGDRAAYNEQFF
TGTGCCAGTAGGAGGGGGGACAGGGCAGCCTACAATGAGCAGTTCTTC
>TRBD1|TRBJ2-4|TRBV7-3|NA
CASSLTPGTGGNIQYF
TGTGCCAGCAGCTTAACACCCGGGACAGGGGGCAACATTCAGTACTTC
>NA|TRBJ1-6|TRBV19|many
CASSINSINSPLHF
TGTGCCAGTAGTATTAACAGCATTAATTCACCCCTCCACTTT
>TRBD2|TRBJ2-1|TRBV7-6|NA
CASSFRTSGRVDNEQFF
TGTGCCAGCAGCTTCCGGACTAGCGGGAGGGTTGACAATGAGCAGTTCTTC
>NA|TRBJ1-1|TRBV23-1|NA
CASSQRGPTMNTEAFF
TGCGCCAGCAGTCAACGGGGTCCTACCATGAACACTGAAGCTTTCTTT
>TRBD1|TRBJ2-1|TRBV12-5|NA
CASGPGTGVIWEQFF
TGTGCTAGTGGTCCTGGGACAGGGGTGATATGGGAGCAGTTCTTC
>NA|TRBJ2-3|TRBV6-5|NA
CASPGGSTDTQYF
TGTGCCAGCCCTGGCGGGAGCACAGATACGCAGTATTTT
>TRBD1|TRBJ1-3|TRBV23-1|NA
CASSRTGPHTTGEAGNTIYF
TGCGCCAGCAGTCGAACTGGGCCCCACACTACAGGGGAGGCTGGAAACACCATATATTTT
>NA|TRBJ1-2|TRBV19|NA
CASSTRNGQFNNYGYTF
TGTGCCAGTAGTACCCGAAACGGACAGTTTAATAACTATGGCTACACCTTC
>NA|TRBJ1-1|TRBV19|once
CASSLQGGLGGNTEAFF
TGTGCCAGTAGTCTTCAGGGAGGGCTCGGAGGGAACACTGAAGCTTTCTTT
>TRBD1|TRBJ2-5|TRBV5-8|NA
CASRTPGQGMETQYF
TGTGCCAGCAGGACCCCGGGACAGGGGATGGAGACCCAGTACTTC
>NA|TRBJ1-5|TRBV7-8|NA
CASSMGPSNQPQHF
TGTGCCAGCAGCATGGGCCCTAGCAATCAGCCCCAGCATTTT
>NA|TRBJ2-7|TRBV11-2|NA
CASSFGQVYEQYF
TGTGCCAGCAGCTTCGGTCAGGTGTACGAGCAGTACTTC
>NA|TRBJ2-7|TRBV29-1|NA
CSFGGPFDEQYF
TGCAGCTTCGGGGGTCCGTTTGACGAGCAGTACTTC
>TRBD2|TRBJ2-7|TRBV5-1|many
CASSLGTSGAEQYF
TGCGCCAGCAGCCTCGGGACTAGCGGGGCCGAGCAGTACTTC
>TRBD1|TRBJ1-5|TRBV7-2|NA
CASSPSGQSNQPQHF
TGTGCCAGCAGTCCATCGGGACAGAGTAATCAGCCCCAGCATTTT
>NA|TRBJ2-1|TRBV10-2|large
CASSVENEQFF
TGCGCCAGCAGTGTAGAGAATGAGCAGTTCTTC